The 21 T cell receptor beta chains given below trace back to one sample, sequenced in a study of beta chain features in type 1 diabetes. The whole isolated RNA underwent reverse transcription, so sequencing captured expressed TCRB transcripts. This table comes from immunoSEQ multiplex PCR, and its TCRdb copy is limited to in-frame clones, with some not included. This sample has fewer than 7,500 clones; roughly four fifths occur once, and the top ten carry over 2%. Sequences were obtained from Tregs from blood. The receptor set was obtained from a man between 18 and 35 years old in good health.

The chain has TRBV2 and TRBJ2-1; 9 bases are a match to TRBD1. There are 15 residues in the CDR3. CDR1 and CDR2 from the germline V gene are SNHLY and FYNNEI. The V gene end was trimmed by 4 bases and the J gene end by 3 bases; junction bases not matched to a gene: 4. CDR3 DNA: TGTGCCAGCAGTGCGACAGGGGGAAGCTACAATGAGCAGTTCTTC. Protein sequence: CASSATGGSYNEQFF. Based on the CDR3 plus reference TRBV2 and TRBJ2-1, the full variable domain is EPEVTQTPSHQVTQMGQEVILRCVPISNHLYFYWYRQILGQKVEFLVSFYNNEISEKSEIFDDQFSVERPDGSNFTLKIRSTKLEDSAMYFCASSATGGSYNEQFFGPGTRLTVL.

For this clone: The same CDR3 can be traced to other DNA sequences in this sample. J is TRBJ2-7 and V is TRBV7-2; possibly TRBD1 or TRBD2 for D (7 bases each). V was cut by 4 bases and J by 8 bases, with 24 bases left in between. The CDR3 contains 16 residues. The germline CDR1 and CDR2 sequences are SGHTA and FQGNSA. The CDR3 coding sequence is TGTGCCAGCAGCTCAGCGGGACAGCCCCCGACGATCAAGCAGTACTTC. Protein sequence: CASSSAGQPPTIKQYF. The full variable domain, completed using reference TRBV7-2 and TRBJ2-7, is GAGVSQSPSNKVTEKGKDVELRCDPISGHTALYWYRQSLGQGLEFLIYFQGNSAPDKSGLPSDRFSAERTGGSVSTLTIQRTQQEDSAVYLCASSSAGQPPTIKQYFGPGTRLTVT.

The rearrangement links TRBV27 to TRBJ2-1; 7 positions match TRBD1. The V and J ends lost 6 bases and 6 bases, in that order; junction bases with no gene match: 5. The germline V gene has CDR1 MNHEY and CDR2 SMNVEV (reference sequence). This CDR3 has 13 residues. The CDR3, as DNA: TGTGCCAGCAGGAGAGGACAGGTCAATGAGCAGTTCTTC. It yields the protein CASRRGQVNEQFF.

The chain recombines TRBV5-1 with TRBJ2-2, with 8 bases identical to TRBD2. The CDR3 spans 15 residues. The V segment lost 4 bases and the J segment 4 bases; nucleotides outside the gene matches: 6. CDR1 SGHRS and CDR2 YFSETQ come from the germline V gene. In DNA, the CDR3 is TGCGCCAGCAGCCTGCAAGCGGGGGTCACCGGGGAGCTGTTTTTT. It translates to CASSLQAGVTGELFF.

This clone has more than one count but fewer than ten. V is TRBV7-3 and J is TRBJ2-3; no definite D call. Germline V gene data show CDR1 as SGHTA and CDR2 as FQGTGA. V was cut by 6 bases and J by 2 bases, with 15 bases left in between. The CDR3 covers 15 residues. Written as DNA, the CDR3 is TGTGCCAGCAGTCTCTCAGGTTTAATCACAGATACGCAGTATTTT. Its protein product is CASSLSGLITDTQYF.

The count of this clone is one. This chain uses TRBV5-6 with TRBJ2-1; 11 nucleotides align to TRBD2. Germline V gene data show CDR1 as SGHDT and CDR2 as YYEEEE. The ends lost 6 bases at V and 6 bases at J; junction bases unmatched: 8. This CDR3 has 15 amino acids. CDR3 protein: CASNLRLAGSNEQFF. CDR3 sequence (DNA): TGTGCCAGCAACCTTAGACTAGCGGGGAGCAATGAGCAGTTCTTC.

This rearrangement joins TRBV5-1 to TRBJ2-3; 7 nucleotides line up with TRBD2. Germline CDR1 is SGHRS and CDR2 is YFSETQ. The V gene end was trimmed by 7 bases and the J gene end by 0 bases; junction bases not matched to a gene: 11. The CDR3 has 16 amino acids. The CDR3 bases are TGCGCCAGCCGTCTAACTAGCGCTACTAGCACAGATACGCAGTATTTT. This encodes CASRLTSATSTDTQYF.

CDR3 residues: CAISDQGSSGNTIYF. Here the CDR3 DNA reads TGTGCCATCAGTGATCAGGGATCCTCTGGAAACACCATATATTTT. The V gene is TRBV10-3, the J gene TRBJ1-3; tentatively, D is TRBD1 (5 bases). The V gene's germline CDR1 is ENHRY and CDR2 SYGVKD. Between the trimmed V and J ends, which lost 3 bases and 0 bases, there was a span of 9 bases. This CDR3 spans 15 amino acids.

The chain links TRBV9 to TRBJ1-5; D may be TRBD1 (6 bases). Germline V CDR1 and CDR2: SGDLS, YYNGEE. Trimming cost V 2 bases and J 6 bases, with 12 bases left between them. The CDR3 runs to 14 residues. The CDR3 sequence is CASSVGGGSQPQHF. The CDR3 DNA is TGTGCCAGCAGCGTGGGGGGGGGCAGTCAGCCCCAGCATTTT.

V is TRBV2 and J is TRBJ2-5, with D unresolved. V dropped 3 bases and J dropped 2 bases, with 4 bases sitting between them. The CDR3 consists of 12 residues. CDR1 and CDR2 from the germline V gene are SNHLY and FYNNEI. CDR3 nucleotides: TGTGCCAGCAGTGACAGGCAAGAGACCCAGTACTTC. Translation gives CASSDRQETQYF.

This clone was recorded a few times. This chain connects TRBV18 to TRBJ1-3, with D uncertain. The CDR3 totals 15 residues. Germline V gene data show CDR1 as KGHSH and CDR2 as LQKENI. Trimming pared 3 bases from V and 0 bases from J, leaving 9 bases between. The CDR3 loop reads CASSPVGDSGNTIYF. The DNA of the CDR3 is TGTGCCAGCTCACCGGTCGGGGACTCTGGAAACACCATATATTTT. The whole variable domain, remainder taken from reference TRBV18 and TRBJ1-3, is NAGVMQNPRHLVRRRGQEARLRCSPMKGHSHVYWYRQLPEEGLKFMVYLQKENIIDESGMPKERFSAEFPKEGPSILRIQQVVRGDSAAYFCASSPVGDSGNTIYFGEGSWLTVV.

The V gene is TRBV2, the J gene TRBJ2-2; 9 bases match TRBD2. V lost 6 bases and J lost 6; bases outside the gene matches: 2. Per the germline V gene, CDR1 is SNHLY and CDR2 is FYNNEI. The CDR3 contains 13 residues. The CDR3 DNA reads TGTGCCAGCAGGACTAGCGGAGCCGGGGAGCTGTTTTTT. This encodes CASRTSGAGELFF.

In its sample, this clone was seen a few times. This chain connects TRBV21-1 to TRBJ2-3; no check of the table's D call, TRBD2, against the DNA was made. TRBV21-1 is a documented pseudogene. This CDR3 comprises 17 residues. This CDR3 is CASSTCSGTFFTDTQYF. CDR3 bases: TGTGCCAGCAGCACTTGCTCAGGGACTTTCTTCACAGATACGCAGTATTTT.

The rearrangement links TRBV7-2 to TRBJ2-7; 7 nucleotides align to TRBD1. The germline gives CDR1 SGHTA, CDR2 FQGNSA. CDR3 length: 16 amino acids. Trimming cost V 6 bases and J 3 bases; bases outside gene matches: 14. CDR3 nucleotides: TGTGCCAGCAGACGCGGTACGGCAGGGGGATACTACGAGCAGTACTTC. It specifies CASRRGTAGGYYEQYF. Looking up the rest from reference TRBV7-2 and TRBJ2-7 gives the full variable domain: GAGVSQSPSNKVTEKGKDVELRCDPISGHTALYWYRQSLGQGLEFLIYFQGNSAPDKSGLPSDRFSAERTGGSVSTLTIQRTQQEDSAVYLCASRRGTAGGYYEQYFGPGTRLTVT.

CDR3 DNA: TGTGCCAGCAGGCAGGGACAGGGGGCTCTCGAGACCCAGTACTTC. Encoded protein: CASRQGQGALETQYF. V gene TRBV6-1 combines with J gene TRBJ2-5; 12 positions agree with TRBD1. There are 15 residues in the CDR3. Losses at the gene ends were 6 bases for V and 5 bases for J; bases not matched to a gene: 7. Germline CDR1 reads MNHNS; CDR2 reads SASEGT.

The chain is built from TRBV27 and TRBJ2-3, with 13 positions matching TRBD2. The CDR3 totals 17 residues. Trimming took 6 bases from V and 5 from J; bases not matched to a gene: 11. From germline, CDR1 is MNHEY and CDR2 SMNVEV (reference sequence). The CDR3 loop is CASRARLAGGPLDTQYF. For the CDR3, the DNA is TGTGCCAGCAGGGCCAGACTAGCGGGGGGCCCTCTAGATACGCAGTATTTT.

The chain links TRBV30 to TRBJ2-7; D is ambiguous. Per germline, CDR1 GTSNPN and CDR2 SVGIG (reference sequence). V shed 2 bases and J shed 2 bases, with 4 bases lying between them. This CDR3 spans 11 amino acids. The DNA of the CDR3 is TGTGCCTGGAGTAGCGCCTACGAGCAGTACTTC. It is translated as CAWSSAYEQYF.

The CDR3 nucleotides are TGTGCCTGGAGTAGGACAGGGGCGATGAACACTGAAGCTTTCTTT. This translates into CAWSRTGAMNTEAFF. This chain connects TRBV30 to TRBJ1-1, with 9 bases aligning to TRBD1. Germline CDR1 GTSNPN, CDR2 SVGIG (reference sequence). J gave up 0 bases and V 2 bases, and 4 bases lay outside the gene matches. This CDR3 region has 15 residues. Full variable domain (outside the CDR3, taken from reference TRBV30 and TRBJ1-1): SQTIHQWPATLVQPVGSPLSLECTVEGTSNPNLYWYRQAAGRGLQLLFYSVGIGQISSEVPQNLSASRPQDRQFILSSKKLLLSDSGFYLCAWSRTGAMNTEAFFGQGTRLTVV.

The chain combines TRBV7-2 with TRBJ1-1; D uncertain. This CDR3 has 13 amino acids. With 1 base removed from V and 5 bases from J, the gap between germline ends came to 8 bases. Germline assignment: CDR1 SGHTA and CDR2 FQGNSA. The CDR3 loop reads CASSLVRGTEAFF. The CDR3 nucleotides read TGTGCCAGCAGCTTAGTACGGGGTACTGAAGCTTTCTTT.

The rearrangement links TRBV6-5 to TRBJ2-3; 15 nucleotides agree with TRBD2. The CDR3 is made up of 14 amino acids. Germline V gene sequence: CDR1 MNHEY, CDR2 SVGAGI. After removal of 5 bases from V and 9 bases from J, the junction contained 3 bases not matched to a gene. CDR3 sequence (DNA): TGTGCCAGCAGTGGGACTAGCGGGGGGACAACGCAGTATTTT. Its translation is CASSGTSGGTTQYF.

The CDR3 here is CASSRRTGFSSPLHF. DNA for the CDR3: TGTGCCAGCAGCCGAAGGACAGGGTTTAGTTCACCCCTCCACTTT. The V gene is TRBV14, the J gene TRBJ1-6, with 8 bases identical to TRBD1. The CDR3 sequence is 15 residues long. The germline CDR1 and CDR2 sequences are SGHDN and FVKESK. Trimming removed 4 bases from V and 9 bases from J; junction bases left unmatched: 8.